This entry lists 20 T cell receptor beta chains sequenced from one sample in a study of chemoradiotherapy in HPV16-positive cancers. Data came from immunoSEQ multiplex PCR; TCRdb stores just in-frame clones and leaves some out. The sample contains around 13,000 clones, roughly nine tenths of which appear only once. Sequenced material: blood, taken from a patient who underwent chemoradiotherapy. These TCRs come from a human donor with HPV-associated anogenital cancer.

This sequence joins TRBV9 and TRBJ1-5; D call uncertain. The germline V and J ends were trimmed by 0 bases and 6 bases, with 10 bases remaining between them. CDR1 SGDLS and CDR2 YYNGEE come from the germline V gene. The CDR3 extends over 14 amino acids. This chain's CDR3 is CASSVGPRGQPQHF. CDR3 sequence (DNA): TGTGCCAGCAGCGTAGGTCCTCGGGGTCAGCCCCAGCATTTT.

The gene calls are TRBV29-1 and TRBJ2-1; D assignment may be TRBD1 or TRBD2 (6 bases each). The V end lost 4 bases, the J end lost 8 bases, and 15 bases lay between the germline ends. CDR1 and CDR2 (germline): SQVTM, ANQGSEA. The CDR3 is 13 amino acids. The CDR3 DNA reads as TGCAGCGTTGTCGTGGGGGGCTGGTATGAGCAGTTCTTC. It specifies CSVVVGGWYEQFF.

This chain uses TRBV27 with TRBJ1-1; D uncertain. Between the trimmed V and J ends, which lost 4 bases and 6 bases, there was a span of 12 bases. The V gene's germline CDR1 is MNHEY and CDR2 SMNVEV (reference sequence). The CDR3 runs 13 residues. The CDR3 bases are TGTGCCAGCAGTTCCTGGGGTAACGCTGAAGCTTTCTTT. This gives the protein CASSSWGNAEAFF.

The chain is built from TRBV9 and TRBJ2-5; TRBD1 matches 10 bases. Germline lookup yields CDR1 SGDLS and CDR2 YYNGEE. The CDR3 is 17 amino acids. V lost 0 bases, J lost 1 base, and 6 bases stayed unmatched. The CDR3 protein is CASSVDGDRGFQETQYF. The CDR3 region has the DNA TGTGCCAGCAGCGTAGATGGGGACAGGGGATTCCAAGAGACCCAGTACTTC.

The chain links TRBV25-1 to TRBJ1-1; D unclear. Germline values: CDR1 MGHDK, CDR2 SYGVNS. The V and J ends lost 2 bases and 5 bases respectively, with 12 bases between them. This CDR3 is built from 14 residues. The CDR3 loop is CASSESGSRTEAFF. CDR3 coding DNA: TGTGCCAGCAGTGAAAGTGGGTCGAGGACTGAAGCTTTCTTT.

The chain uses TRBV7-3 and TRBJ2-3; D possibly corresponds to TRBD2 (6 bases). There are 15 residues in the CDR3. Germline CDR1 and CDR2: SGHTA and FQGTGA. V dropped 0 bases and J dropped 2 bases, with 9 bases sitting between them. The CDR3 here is CASSLTGGVTDTQYF. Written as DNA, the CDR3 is TGTGCCAGCAGCTTAACGGGAGGAGTCACAGATACGCAGTATTTT.

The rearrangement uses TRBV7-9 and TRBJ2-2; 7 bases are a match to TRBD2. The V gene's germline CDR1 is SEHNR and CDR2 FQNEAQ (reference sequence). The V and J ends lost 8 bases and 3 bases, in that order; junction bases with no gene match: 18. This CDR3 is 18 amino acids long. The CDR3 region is CASPLPGRAFVDTGELFF. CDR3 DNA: TGTGCCAGCCCATTGCCTGGGAGGGCCTTCGTGGACACCGGGGAGCTGTTTTTT. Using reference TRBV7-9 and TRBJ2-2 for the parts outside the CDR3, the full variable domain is DTGVSQNPRHKITKRGQNVTFRCDPISEHNRLYWYRQTLGQGPEFLTYFQNEAQLEKSRLLSDRFSAERPKGSFSTLEIQRTEQGDSAMYLCASPLPGRAFVDTGELFFGEGSRLTVL.

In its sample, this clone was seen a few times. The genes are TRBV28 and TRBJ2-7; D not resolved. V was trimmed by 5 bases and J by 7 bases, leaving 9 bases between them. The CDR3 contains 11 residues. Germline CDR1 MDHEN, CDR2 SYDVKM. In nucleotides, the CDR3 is TGTGCCAGCAGTGAGACCCTAGAGCAGTACTTC. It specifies CASSETLEQYF.

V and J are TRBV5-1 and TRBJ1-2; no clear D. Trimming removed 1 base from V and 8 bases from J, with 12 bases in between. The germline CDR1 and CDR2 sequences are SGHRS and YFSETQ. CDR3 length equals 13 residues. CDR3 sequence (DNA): TGCGCCAGCAGCTTGACCACAAAGGAAGGCTACACCTTC. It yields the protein CASSLTTKEGYTF.

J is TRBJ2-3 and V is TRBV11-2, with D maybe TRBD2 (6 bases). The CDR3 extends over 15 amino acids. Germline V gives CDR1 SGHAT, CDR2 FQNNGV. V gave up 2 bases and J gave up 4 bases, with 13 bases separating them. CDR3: CASSLQGGDADTQYF. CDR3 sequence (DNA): TGTGCCAGCAGCTTACAGGGCGGGGACGCAGATACGCAGTATTTT. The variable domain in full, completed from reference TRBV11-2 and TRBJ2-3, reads EAGVAQSPRYKIIEKRQSVAFWCNPISGHATLYWYQQILGQGPKLLIQFQNNGVVDDSQLPKDRFSAERLKGVDSTLKIQPAKLEDSAVYLCASSLQGGDADTQYFGPGTRLTVL.

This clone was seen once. The CDR3 reads CASSSQGAISGELFF. DNA of the CDR3: TGTGCCAGCAGCTCACAGGGGGCGATCTCCGGGGAGCTGTTTTTT. The chain recombines TRBV7-9 with TRBJ2-2, with 9 positions matching TRBD1. V shed 4 bases, J shed 6 bases, and the junction held 6 bases outside the gene matches. The CDR3 sequence is 15 residues long. From germline, CDR1 is SEHNR and CDR2 FQNEAQ (reference sequence). Drawing the rest from reference TRBV7-9 and TRBJ2-2, the complete variable domain is DTGVSQNPRHKITKRGQNVTFRCDPISEHNRLYWYRQTLGQGPEFLTYFQNEAQLEKSRLLSDRFSAERPKGSFSTLEIQRTEQGDSAMYLCASSSQGAISGELFFGEGSRLTVL.

The CDR3 nucleotides read TGTGCCAGCAGCTTAGTCTGGGGTGCTGCCACTGAAGCTTTCTTT. Its protein product is CASSLVWGAATEAFF. The J gene is TRBJ1-1, the V gene TRBV7-9; unclear D gene. The length of the CDR3 is 15 residues. The germline gives CDR1 SEHNR, CDR2 FQNEAQ (reference sequence). V was shortened by 1 base and J by 4 bases, with 13 bases between the two germline ends.

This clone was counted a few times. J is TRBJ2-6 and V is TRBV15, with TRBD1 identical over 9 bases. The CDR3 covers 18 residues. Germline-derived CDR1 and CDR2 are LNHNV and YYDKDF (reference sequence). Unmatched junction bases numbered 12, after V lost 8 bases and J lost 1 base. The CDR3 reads CATSYSGTGISGANVLTF. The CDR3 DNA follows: TGTGCCACCTCTTATTCCGGGACAGGGATATCTGGGGCCAACGTCCTGACTTTC. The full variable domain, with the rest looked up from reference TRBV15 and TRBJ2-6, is DAMVIQNPRYQVTQFGKPVTLSCSQTLNHNVMYWYQQKSSQAPKLLFHYYDKDFNNEADTPDNFQSRRPNTSFCFLDIRSPGLGDTAMYLCATSYSGTGISGANVLTFGAGSRLTVL.

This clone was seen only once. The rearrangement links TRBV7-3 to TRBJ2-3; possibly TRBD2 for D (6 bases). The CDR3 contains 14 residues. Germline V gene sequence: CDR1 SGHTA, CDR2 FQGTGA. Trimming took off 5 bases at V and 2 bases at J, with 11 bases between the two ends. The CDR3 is CASSPRGFTDTQYF. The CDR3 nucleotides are TGTGCCAGCAGCCCGCGGGGATTCACAGATACGCAGTATTTT. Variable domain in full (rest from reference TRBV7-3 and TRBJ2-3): GAGVSQTPSNKVTEKGKYVELRCDPISGHTALYWYRQSLGQGPEFLIYFQGTGAADDSGLPNDRFFAVRPEGSVSTLKIQRTERGDSAVYLCASSPRGFTDTQYFGPGTRLTVL.

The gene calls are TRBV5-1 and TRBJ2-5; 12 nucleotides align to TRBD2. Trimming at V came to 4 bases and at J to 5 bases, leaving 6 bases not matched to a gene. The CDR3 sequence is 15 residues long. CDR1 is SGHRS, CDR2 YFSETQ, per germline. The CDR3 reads CASSTGLAGLETQYF. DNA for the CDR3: TGCGCCAGCAGCACCGGACTAGCGGGATTGGAGACCCAGTACTTC.

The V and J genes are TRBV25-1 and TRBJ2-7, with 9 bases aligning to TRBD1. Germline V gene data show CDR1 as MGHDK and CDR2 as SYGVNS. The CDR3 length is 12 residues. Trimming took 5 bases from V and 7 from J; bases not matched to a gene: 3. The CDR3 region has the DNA TGTGCCAGCAGTACGACAGGGGGGGAGCAGTACTTC. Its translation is CASSTTGGEQYF.

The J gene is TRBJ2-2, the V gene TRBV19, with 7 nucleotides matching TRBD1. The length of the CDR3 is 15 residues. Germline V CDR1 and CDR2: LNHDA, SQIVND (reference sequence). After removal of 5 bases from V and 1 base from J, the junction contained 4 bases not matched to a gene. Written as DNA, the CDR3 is TGTGCCAGTAGTGAGCGACAGGGGAACACCGGGGAGCTGTTTTTT. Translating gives CASSERQGNTGELFF.

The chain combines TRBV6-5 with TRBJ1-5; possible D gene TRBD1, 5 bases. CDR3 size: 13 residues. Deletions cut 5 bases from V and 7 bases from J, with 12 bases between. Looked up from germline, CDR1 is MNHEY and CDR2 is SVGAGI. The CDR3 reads CASSEFGGQPQHF. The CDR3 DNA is TGTGCCAGCAGTGAATTCGGGGGGCAGCCCCAGCATTTT.

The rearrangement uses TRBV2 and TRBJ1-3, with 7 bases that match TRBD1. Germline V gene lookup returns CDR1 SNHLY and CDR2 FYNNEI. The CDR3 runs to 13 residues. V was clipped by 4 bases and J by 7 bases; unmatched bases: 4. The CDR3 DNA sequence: TGTGCCAGCAGTGTAGGACAGGCGAACACCATATATTTT. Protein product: CASSVGQANTIYF.

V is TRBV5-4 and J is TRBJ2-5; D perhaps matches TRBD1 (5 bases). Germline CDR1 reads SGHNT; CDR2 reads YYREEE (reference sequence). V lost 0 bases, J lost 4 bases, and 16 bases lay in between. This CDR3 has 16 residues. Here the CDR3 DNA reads TGTGCCAGCAGCTTGGCCGGGCAGGGAAGTAGAGAGACCCAGTACTTC. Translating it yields CASSLAGQGSRETQYF. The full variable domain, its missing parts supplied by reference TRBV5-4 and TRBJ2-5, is ETGVTQSPTHLIKTRGQQVTLRCSSQSGHNTVSWYQQALGQGPQFIFQYYREEENGRGNFPPRFSGLQFPNYSSELNVNALELDDSALYLCASSLAGQGSRETQYFGPGTRLLVL.